This section outlines one T cell receptor (beta chain) sequence together with its context. The antigen remains undetermined. The sample is drawn from a study of cytomegalovirus exposure and HLA in healthy donors. Whole-study results and caveats: Fewer N-insertions (relative to the roughly 720-donor mean) were reportedly seen in an Asian-associated ancestry cluster in a later analysis. Association with HLA alleles at 0.05 false discovery rate was found for around 17,000 TCR beta sequences in a later analysis.

Looked up from germline, CDR1 is MNHNS and CDR2 is SASEGT. Trimming stripped 4 bases from V and 4 bases from J, with 13 bases between. This CDR3 is built from 14 residues. 13 Jbeta primers and 60 Vbeta primers were used for the PCR. Repertoires were generated with immunoSEQ multiplex PCR, while TCRdb's copy carries only in-frame clones and drops some. This sample has under 150,000 clones, with roughly four fifths found just once. The gene calls are TRBV6-1 and TRBJ1-2; no clear D. The sequenced material came from PBMCs. The source of this sequence is a boy aged 5-17 years in good health and CMV-seronegative. The CDR3 sequence is CASSAGSAIYGYTF. CDR3 DNA: TGTGCCAGCAGTGCCGGTTCTGCCATCTATGGCTACACCTTC.